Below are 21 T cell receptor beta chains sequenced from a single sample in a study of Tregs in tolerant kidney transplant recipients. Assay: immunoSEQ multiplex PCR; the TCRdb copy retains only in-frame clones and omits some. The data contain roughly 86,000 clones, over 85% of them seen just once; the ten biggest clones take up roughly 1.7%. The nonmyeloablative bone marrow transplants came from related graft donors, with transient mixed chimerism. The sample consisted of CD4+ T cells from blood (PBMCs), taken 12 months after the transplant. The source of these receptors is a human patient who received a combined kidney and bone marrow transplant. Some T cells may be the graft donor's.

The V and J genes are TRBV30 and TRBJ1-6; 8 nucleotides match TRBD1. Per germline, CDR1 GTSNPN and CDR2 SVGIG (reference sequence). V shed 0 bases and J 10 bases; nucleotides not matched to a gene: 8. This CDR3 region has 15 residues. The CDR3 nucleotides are TGTGCCTGGAGTGTACAGGGGGGGGCTGGATCACCCCTCCACTTT. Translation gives CAWSVQGGAGSPLHF.

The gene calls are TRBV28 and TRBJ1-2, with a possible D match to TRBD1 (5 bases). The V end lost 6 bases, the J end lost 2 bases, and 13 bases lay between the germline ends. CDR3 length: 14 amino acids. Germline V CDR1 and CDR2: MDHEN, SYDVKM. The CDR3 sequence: CASSSGAENYGYTF. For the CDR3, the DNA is TGTGCCAGCAGCTCTGGGGCCGAGAACTATGGCTACACCTTC.

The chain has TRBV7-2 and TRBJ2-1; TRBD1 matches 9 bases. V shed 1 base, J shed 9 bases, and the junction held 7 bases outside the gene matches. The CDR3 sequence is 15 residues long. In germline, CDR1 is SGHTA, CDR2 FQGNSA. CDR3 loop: CASSLVGQGGFEQFF. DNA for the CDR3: TGTGCCAGCAGCTTAGTGGGACAGGGAGGGTTTGAGCAGTTCTTC.

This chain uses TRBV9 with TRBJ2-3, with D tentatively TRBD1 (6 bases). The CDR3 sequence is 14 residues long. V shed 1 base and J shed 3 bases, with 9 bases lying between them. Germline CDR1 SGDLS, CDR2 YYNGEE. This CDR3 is CASSVQGRTDTQYF. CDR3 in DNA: TGTGCCAGCAGCGTACAGGGGCGAACAGATACGCAGTATTTT.

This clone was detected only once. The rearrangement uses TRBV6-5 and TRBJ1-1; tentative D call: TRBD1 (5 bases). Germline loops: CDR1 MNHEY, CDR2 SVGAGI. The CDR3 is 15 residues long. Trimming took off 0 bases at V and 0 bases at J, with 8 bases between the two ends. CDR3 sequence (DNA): TGTGCCAGCAGTTACTCGTACAGGATGAACACTGAAGCTTTCTTT. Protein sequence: CASSYSYRMNTEAFF.

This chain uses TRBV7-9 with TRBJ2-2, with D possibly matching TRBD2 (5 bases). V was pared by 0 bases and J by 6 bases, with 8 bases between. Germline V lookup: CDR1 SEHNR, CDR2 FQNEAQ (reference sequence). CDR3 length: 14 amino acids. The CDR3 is CASSLAGEAGELFF. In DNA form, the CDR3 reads TGTGCCAGCAGCTTAGCGGGAGAAGCCGGGGAGCTGTTTTTT.

CDR3 amino acids: CATSRGDTGNTIYF. Here the CDR3 DNA reads TGTGCCACCAGCAGAGGGGACACTGGAAACACCATATATTTT. The chain links TRBV15 to TRBJ1-3; a possible D gene is TRBD1 (6 bases). V was clipped by 1 base and J by 2 bases, with 6 bases between them. The CDR3 is made up of 14 amino acids. The germline V gene encodes CDR1 LNHNV and CDR2 YYDKDF (reference sequence).

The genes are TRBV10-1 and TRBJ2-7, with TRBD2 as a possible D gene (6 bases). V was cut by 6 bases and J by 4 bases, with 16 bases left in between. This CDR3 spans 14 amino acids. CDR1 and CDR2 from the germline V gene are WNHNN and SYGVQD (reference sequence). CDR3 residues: CASRPRDSQYEQYF. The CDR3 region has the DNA TGCGCCAGCAGACCCCGGGACTCGCAGTACGAGCAGTACTTC.

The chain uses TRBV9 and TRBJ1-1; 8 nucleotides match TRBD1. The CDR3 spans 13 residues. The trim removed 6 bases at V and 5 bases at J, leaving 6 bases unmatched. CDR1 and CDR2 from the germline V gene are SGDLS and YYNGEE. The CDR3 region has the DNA TGTGCCAGCAACATACAGGGGGATACTGAAGCTTTCTTT. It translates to CASNIQGDTEAFF.

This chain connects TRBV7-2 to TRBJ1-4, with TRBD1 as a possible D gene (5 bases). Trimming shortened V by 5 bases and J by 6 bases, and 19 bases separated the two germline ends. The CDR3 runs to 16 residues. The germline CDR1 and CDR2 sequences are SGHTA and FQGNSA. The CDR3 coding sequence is TGTGCCAGCAGCCTAGTGGGCCGGGGGTATGATGAAAAACTGTTTTTT. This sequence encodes CASSLVGRGYDEKLFF.

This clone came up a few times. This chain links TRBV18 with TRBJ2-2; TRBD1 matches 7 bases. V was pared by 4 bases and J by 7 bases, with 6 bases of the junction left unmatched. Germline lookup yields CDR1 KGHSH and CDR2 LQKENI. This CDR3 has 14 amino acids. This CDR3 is CASSQGGADGELFF. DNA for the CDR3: TGTGCCAGCTCACAAGGGGGCGCGGACGGGGAGCTGTTTTTT.

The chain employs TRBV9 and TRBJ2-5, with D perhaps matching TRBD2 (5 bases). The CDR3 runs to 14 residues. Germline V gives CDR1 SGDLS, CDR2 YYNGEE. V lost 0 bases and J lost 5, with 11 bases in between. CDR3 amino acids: CASSVGGSSETQYF. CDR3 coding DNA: TGTGCCAGCAGCGTAGGAGGGTCCTCCGAGACCCAGTACTTC.

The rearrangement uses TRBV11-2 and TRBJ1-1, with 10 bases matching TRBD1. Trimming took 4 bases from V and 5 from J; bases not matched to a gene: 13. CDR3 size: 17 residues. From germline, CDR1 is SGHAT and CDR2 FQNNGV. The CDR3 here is CASSSPRDRGWGTEAFF. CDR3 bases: TGTGCCAGCAGCTCACCCCGGGACAGGGGTTGGGGAACTGAAGCTTTCTTT.

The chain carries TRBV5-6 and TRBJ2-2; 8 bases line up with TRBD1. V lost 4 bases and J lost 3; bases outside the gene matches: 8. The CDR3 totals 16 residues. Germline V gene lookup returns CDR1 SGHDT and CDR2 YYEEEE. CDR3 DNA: TGTGCCAGCAGCCGGGACGGCAGGGGGCACACCGGGGAGCTGTTTTTT. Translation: CASSRDGRGHTGELFF.

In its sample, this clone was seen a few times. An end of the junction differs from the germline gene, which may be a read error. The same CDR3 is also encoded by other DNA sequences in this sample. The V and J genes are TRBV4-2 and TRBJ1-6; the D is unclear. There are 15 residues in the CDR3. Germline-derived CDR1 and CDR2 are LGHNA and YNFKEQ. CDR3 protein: CASSQTLGGNSPLHF. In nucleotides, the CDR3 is TGTGCCAGCAGCCAGACACTCGGAGGTAATTCCCCCCTCCACTTT.

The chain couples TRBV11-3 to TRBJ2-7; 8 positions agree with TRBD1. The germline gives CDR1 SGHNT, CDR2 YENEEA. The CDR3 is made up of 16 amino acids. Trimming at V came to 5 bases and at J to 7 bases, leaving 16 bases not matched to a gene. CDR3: CASSPGTGGTYVEQYF. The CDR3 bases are TGTGCCAGCAGCCCAGGGACAGGAGGAACCTACGTAGAGCAGTACTTC.

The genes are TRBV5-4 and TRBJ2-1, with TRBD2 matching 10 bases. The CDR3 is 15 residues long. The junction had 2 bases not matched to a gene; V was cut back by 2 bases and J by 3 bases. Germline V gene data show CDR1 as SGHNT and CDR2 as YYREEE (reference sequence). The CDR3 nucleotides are TGTGCCAGCAGCTTAGGACTAGCGGTCTACAATGAGCAGTTCTTC. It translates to CASSLGLAVYNEQFF.

CDR3 region: CASSGGINQPQHF. The CDR3 region has the DNA TGTGCCAGTAGTGGGGGGATCAATCAGCCCCAGCATTTT. The chain combines TRBV19 with TRBJ1-5; D might be TRBD1 (5 bases). CDR1 and CDR2 (germline): LNHDA, SQIVND (reference sequence). The CDR3 has 13 residues. The V end lost 5 bases, the J end lost 3 bases, and 8 bases lay between the germline ends.

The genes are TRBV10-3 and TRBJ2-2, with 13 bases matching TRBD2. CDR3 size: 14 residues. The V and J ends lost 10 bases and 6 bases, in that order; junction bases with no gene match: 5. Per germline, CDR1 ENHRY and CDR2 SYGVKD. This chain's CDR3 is CATELAGGSGELFF. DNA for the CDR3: TGTGCCACTGAACTAGCGGGGGGGTCCGGGGAGCTGTTTTTT.

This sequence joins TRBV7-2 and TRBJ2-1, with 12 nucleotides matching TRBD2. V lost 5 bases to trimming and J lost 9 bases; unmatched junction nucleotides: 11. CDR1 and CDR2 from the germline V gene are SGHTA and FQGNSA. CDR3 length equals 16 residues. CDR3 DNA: TGTGCCAGCAGCCCCTCTAGCGGGGGGGTAGGCGGTGAGCAGTTCTTC. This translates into CASSPSSGGVGGEQFF.

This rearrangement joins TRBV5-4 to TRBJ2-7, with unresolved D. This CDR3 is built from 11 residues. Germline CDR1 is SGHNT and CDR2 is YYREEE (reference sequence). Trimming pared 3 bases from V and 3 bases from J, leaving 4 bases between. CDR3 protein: CASSSSYEQYF. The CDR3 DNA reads TGTGCCAGCAGCTCGAGCTACGAGCAGTACTTC.